This entry describes one TCR beta chain. Its antigen is unknown. The PCR used 60 Vbeta and 13 Jbeta primers. Here immunoSEQ multiplex PCR was the method, and the copy in TCRdb shows in-frame clones only, minus some. The sample records more than 150,000 clones, about 86% being singletons. Trimming stripped 0 bases from V and 3 bases from J, with 15 bases between. The length of the CDR3 is 16 residues. The germline CDR1 and CDR2 sequences are LGHNA and YNFKEQ. This entry belongs to a study of cytomegalovirus exposure and HLA in healthy donors. General study findings and limits: Data from an earlier analysis indicated that most TCR beta V segments were productive either about 90% or about 30% of the time. There were some V segments, including TRBV6-2 and TRBV6-3, excluded as indistinguishable.

The sequenced material came from PBMCs. The TCR sequence derives from a woman aged 25-40 years in good health and CMV-seronegative. V gene TRBV4-2 combines with J gene TRBJ2-7; D may be TRBD1 (5 bases). In DNA, the CDR3 is TGTGCCAGCAGCCAAGAAGAGTCCTCCAGGGTCTACGAGCAGTACTTC. This encodes CASSQEESSRVYEQYF.